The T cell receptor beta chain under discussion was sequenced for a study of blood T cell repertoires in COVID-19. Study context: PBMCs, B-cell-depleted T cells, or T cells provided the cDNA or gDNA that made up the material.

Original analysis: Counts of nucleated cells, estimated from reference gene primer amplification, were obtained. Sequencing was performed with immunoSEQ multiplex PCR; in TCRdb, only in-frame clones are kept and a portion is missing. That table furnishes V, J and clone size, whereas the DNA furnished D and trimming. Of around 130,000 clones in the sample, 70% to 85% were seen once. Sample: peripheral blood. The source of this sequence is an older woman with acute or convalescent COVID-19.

The CDR3 protein is CASSPMTGAGSGANVLTF. The CDR3 DNA follows: TGTGCCAGCAGCCCCATGACAGGGGCGGGCTCTGGGGCCAACGTCCTGACTTTC. The rearrangement links TRBV5-4 to TRBJ2-6; 8 nucleotides agree with TRBD1. J gave up 0 bases and V 4 bases, and 9 bases lay outside the gene matches. The CDR3 contains 18 residues. From germline, CDR1 is SGHNT and CDR2 YYREEE (reference sequence).